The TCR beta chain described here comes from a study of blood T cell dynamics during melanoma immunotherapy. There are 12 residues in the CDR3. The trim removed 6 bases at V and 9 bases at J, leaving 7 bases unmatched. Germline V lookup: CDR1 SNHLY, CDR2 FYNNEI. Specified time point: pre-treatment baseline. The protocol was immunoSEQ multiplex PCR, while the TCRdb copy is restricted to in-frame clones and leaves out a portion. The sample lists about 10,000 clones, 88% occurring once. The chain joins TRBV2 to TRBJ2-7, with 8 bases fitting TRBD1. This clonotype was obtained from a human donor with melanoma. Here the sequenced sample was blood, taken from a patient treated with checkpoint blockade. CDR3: CASRDRVEGQYF. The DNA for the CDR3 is TGTGCCAGCAGGGACAGGGTAGAGGGGCAGTACTTC.